These T cell receptor beta chains were read from a single sample in a study of T cell responses to AZD1222 COVID-19 vaccine. TCRdb's table, derived via immunoSEQ multiplex PCR, lists solely in-frame clones and lacks some. This sample has 150,000 or so clones, with around 88% found just once. This sample comprised peripheral blood, obtained on day 0 of MenACWY control vaccination. These receptors were collected from an adult in good health. CDR3s include the opening cysteine and the closing phenylalanine or tryptophan.

V gene	J gene	CDR3 length	CDR3 protein
TRBV9	TRBJ2-5	13	CASSLDRGQTQYF
TRBV14	TRBJ1-3	17	CASSEYRGRSSGNTIYF
TRBV7-8	TRBJ1-1	16	CASSFTVLDSDTEAFF
TRBV25-1	TRBJ2-7	12	CASEGQGWEQYF
TRBV27	TRBJ1-2	18	CASSSKIPTGGSNYGYTF
TRBV6-4	TRBJ2-3	11	CASSDADTQYF
TRBV7-3	TRBJ2-3	16	CASSLTLSGTADTQYF
TRBV24-1	TRBJ2-3	17	CATSEHPQGANTDTQYF
TRBV6-5	TRBJ2-2	14	CASTQTGRPGELFF
TRBV5-1	TRBJ1-1	17	CASSLVPTGGMNTEAFF
TRBV18	TRBJ1-1	15	CASSPPGQSTTEAFF
TRBV7-3	TRBJ1-1	13	CASSLTLNTEAFF
TRBV7-2	TRBJ1-2	14	CASSPTGANYGYTF
TRBV18	TRBJ1-2	16	CASSPLGTGGNYGYTF
TRBV11-3	TRBJ1-1	14	CASSVHRTSVSAFF
TRBV6-5	TRBJ2-3	13	CASSYRGADTQYF
TRBV7-8	TRBJ1-5	15	CASSLEAGRNQPQHF
TRBV21-1	TRBJ1-2	19	CASSPRCKGQENQNYGYTF
TRBV7-9	TRBJ1-5	15	CASSSSPGGDQPQHF
TRBV5-6	TRBJ2-3	16	CASSFSTGLITDTQYF
TRBV11-2	TRBJ2-2	14	CASRPIRGIRELFF
TRBV6-6	TRBJ1-5	16	CASSYPKTGEGQPQHF
TRBV11-3	TRBJ2-2	16	CASSAPGTGGTGELFF
TRBV5-1	TRBJ1-1	15	CASSLGQGGNTEAFF
TRBV7-9	TRBJ1-6	12	CASSTLRSPLHF
TRBV10-3	TRBJ2-1	15	CAIRTSGGSYNEQFF
TRBV7-8	TRBJ1-1	14	CASSPRGGNTEAFF
TRBV4-3	TRBJ1-4	17	CASSQGSGGRRNEKLFF
TRBV24-1	TRBJ1-3	15	CATSDGTPEGNTIYF
TRBV7-9	TRBJ2-1	18	CASSLGTLQGAFDGEQFF
TRBV19	TRBJ1-5	13	CARPPGLNQPQHF
TRBV28	TRBJ2-5	13	CAILEGRGETQYF
TRBV6-5	TRBJ1-4	15	CASSYRLGPNEKLFF
TRBV7-2	TRBJ1-3	13	CASSTVRVDTIYF
TRBV6-6	TRBJ1-1	11	CAPLGGTEAFF
TRBV6-5	TRBJ1-4	15	CASRPQGAANEKLFF
TRBV6-6	TRBJ2-7	14	CASSVTGSSYEQYF
TRBV5-1	TRBJ2-2	16	CASSPQERGVTGELFF
TRBV19	TRBJ2-1	15	CASSLGIAGVNEQFF
TRBV6-5	TRBJ1-2	12	CASGGAKSGYIF
TRBV30	TRBJ2-3	11	CAWRTEDTQYF
TRBV11-2	TRBJ2-2	16	CASSLTRTGVTGELFF
TRBV29-1	TRBJ1-2	13	CSVNSRANYGYTF
TRBV6-5	TRBJ1-2	15	CASSFTGGSNYGYTF
TRBV28	TRBJ2-5	15	CASSSKQGPQETQYF
TRBV7-6	TRBJ2-7	14	CASRAGATSSEQYF
TRBV5-1	TRBJ1-1	14	CASSLDRADTEAFF
TRBV15	TRBJ2-5	14	CATSLDPQQETQYF
TRBV28	TRBJ1-3	12	CASGTGRNTIYF
TRBV7-9	TRBJ1-3	13	CASSSGWGNTIYF
TRBV19	TRBJ2-1	11	CASRSGFEQFF